These 24 T cell receptor beta chains originate from one sample sequenced in a study of blood T cell repertoires in COVID-19. Only in-frame clones appear in the TCRdb table, and some are missing; sequencing was by immunoSEQ multiplex PCR. The table has tens of thousands of clones, 90% to 95% seen once; the top ten hold 6.5% to 9.5%. Source material: peripheral blood. These TCRs come from a human donor in a cohort sampled during active COVID-19.

This clone was recorded only once. The gene calls are TRBV2 and TRBJ2-4, with 9 bases matching TRBD1. Germline V gene sequence: CDR1 SNHLY, CDR2 FYNNEI. The CDR3 covers 15 residues. The ends lost 7 bases at V and 2 bases at J; junction bases unmatched: 6. The CDR3 nucleotides are TGTGCCAGCACCCGGGACAGGGTGTCCAAAAACATTCAGTACTTC. Translated, it gives CASTRDRVSKNIQYF.

The V call is TRBV4-3, the J call TRBJ1-4, with a tentative D call TRBD1 (6 bases). In germline, CDR1 is LGHNA, CDR2 YSLEER. The CDR3 sequence is 15 residues long. The V end lost 0 bases, the J end lost 3 bases, and 8 bases lay between the germline ends. CDR3 amino acids: CASSQDGQSNEKLFF. The CDR3 DNA sequence: TGCGCCAGCAGCCAAGACGGACAGTCTAATGAAAAACTGTTTTTT.

This rearrangement joins TRBV11-2 to TRBJ2-7, with 8 bases fitting TRBD1. Losses at the gene ends were 1 base for V and 11 bases for J; bases not matched to a gene: 25. The V gene's germline CDR1 is SGHAT and CDR2 FQNNGV. The CDR3 runs 19 residues. The CDR3 spells CASSLGLSSRGRVLPTEYF. The CDR3 region has the DNA TGTGCCAGCAGCTTAGGATTGAGCTCCAGGGGGCGAGTTCTCCCCACTGAGTACTTC.

V usage is TRBV19 and J usage is TRBJ1-5; 7 bases map to TRBD1. Trimming took 5 bases from V and 4 from J; bases not matched to a gene: 8. The CDR3 has 15 amino acids. Germline CDR1 and CDR2: LNHDA and SQIVND (reference sequence). The chain's CDR3 is CASSLRDSSNQPQHF. DNA of the CDR3: TGTGCCAGTAGTCTCCGGGACAGTTCGAATCAGCCCCAGCATTTT.

This clone appeared once. V and J are TRBV7-2 and TRBJ2-7; possible D gene TRBD2, 7 bases. Trimming shortened V by 5 bases and J by 7 bases, and 18 bases separated the two germline ends. The CDR3 length is 14 residues. Germline V gene data show CDR1 as SGHTA and CDR2 as FQGNSA. CDR3 sequence (DNA): TGTGCCAGCAGCCTGGGGGGGGCGGGTGGAGAGCAGTACTTC. Translated: CASSLGGAGGEQYF.

V is TRBV29-1 and J is TRBJ2-7, with D perhaps matching TRBD1 (6 bases). The germline CDR1 and CDR2 sequences are SQVTM and ANQGSEA. The V end was cut by 7 bases, the J end by 0 bases, with 13 bases between. The CDR3 has 13 amino acids. CDR3 nucleotides: TGCAGCGGTATAGACAGGAGCTCCTACGAGCAGTACTTC. This codes for CSGIDRSSYEQYF.

There are a few counts of this clone. The genes are TRBV7-3 and TRBJ1-6; D ambiguous. Germline values: CDR1 SGHTA, CDR2 FQGTGA. Trimming left V 0 bases short and J 5 bases short, with 5 bases between. This CDR3 comprises 14 residues. The CDR3 nucleotides read TGTGCCAGCAGCTTAACGTATCATAATTCACCCCTCCACTTT. Protein product: CASSLTYHNSPLHF.

The chain couples TRBV5-1 to TRBJ2-1; 11 nucleotides line up with TRBD1. Germline V gene data show CDR1 as SGHRS and CDR2 as YFSETQ. The CDR3 runs to 14 residues. The V segment lost 1 base and the J segment 8 bases; nucleotides outside the gene matches: 2. Here the CDR3 reads CASSLRTGGDEQFF. CDR3 DNA: TGCGCCAGCAGCTTGAGGACAGGGGGCGATGAGCAGTTCTTC.

CDR3 in amino acids: CASKMDRANSYEQYF. CDR3 nucleotide sequence: TGTGCCAGCAAGATGGACAGGGCAAACTCCTACGAGCAGTACTTC. The chain carries TRBV6-5 and TRBJ2-7; 8 bases match TRBD1. CDR1 and CDR2 from the germline V gene are MNHEY and SVGAGI. The CDR3 loop spans 15 amino acids. V shed 7 bases and J 0 bases; nucleotides not matched to a gene: 8.

The V and J genes are TRBV29-1 and TRBJ2-7, with 11 nucleotides matching TRBD2. This CDR3 has 16 amino acids. Germline CDR1 SQVTM, CDR2 ANQGSEA. Losses at the gene ends were 3 bases for V and 3 bases for J; bases not matched to a gene: 10. The CDR3 nucleotides read TGCAGCGTTGACCTTAGCGGGAGGGCCCGAAGCTACGAGCAGTACTTC. Translation gives CSVDLSGRARSYEQYF.

The V and J genes are TRBV5-1 and TRBJ2-5, with unresolved D. This CDR3 spans 12 amino acids. V lost 3 bases, J lost 2 bases, and 5 bases lay in between. Germline V CDR1 and CDR2: SGHRS, YFSETQ. DNA of the CDR3: TGCGCCAGCAGCTCCCATCAAGAGACCCAGTACTTC. It translates to CASSSHQETQYF.

V and J are TRBV2 and TRBJ1-6; D is possibly TRBD1 (5 bases). The CDR3 is 13 residues long. The germline CDR1 and CDR2 sequences are SNHLY and FYNNEI. V lost 8 bases, J lost 8 bases, and 13 bases lay in between. Here the CDR3 DNA reads TGTGCCAGCCACCCCCGGGGGGATTCACCCCTCCACTTT. It yields the protein CASHPRGDSPLHF.

This chain connects TRBV24-1 to TRBJ2-2; D is possibly TRBD2 (5 bases). Germline assignment: CDR1 KGHDR and CDR2 SFDVKD. V lost 6 bases, J lost 7 bases, and 20 bases lay in between. CDR3 length equals 16 residues. The CDR3 DNA is TGTGCCACCAGTCGGGCTGGTAGCGATGTCAACGGGGAGCTGTTTTTT. Translating gives CATSRAGSDVNGELFF.

This clone was observed a handful of times. This chain links TRBV6-6 with TRBJ2-7; D possibly corresponds to TRBD1 (6 bases). The V gene lost 2 bases and the J gene lost 9 bases, with 17 bases spanning the gap. CDR1 is MNHNY, CDR2 SVGAGI, per germline (reference sequence). There are 14 residues in the CDR3. The CDR3 reads CASSYASGTWGQYF. The CDR3 nucleotides read TGTGCCAGCAGTTACGCGTCCGGGACATGGGGGCAGTACTTC.

This clone was recorded only once. The chain is built from TRBV7-2 and TRBJ2-1; 10 nucleotides agree with TRBD2. V shed 6 bases and J 0 bases; nucleotides not matched to a gene: 2. Per the germline V gene, CDR1 is SGHTA and CDR2 is FQGNSA. The CDR3 extends over 15 amino acids. The CDR3 here is CASRLAGSSYNEQFF. The CDR3 region has the DNA TGTGCCAGCAGACTAGCGGGGAGCTCCTACAATGAGCAGTTCTTC.

This clone is a singleton in its sample. The chain joins TRBV18 to TRBJ2-3; 7 nucleotides agree with TRBD1. V shed 6 bases, J shed 3 bases, and the junction held 12 bases outside the gene matches. The CDR3 is 16 amino acids. Germline CDR1 KGHSH, CDR2 LQKENI. CDR3: CASSLNRQGGTDTQYF. For the CDR3, the DNA is TGTGCCAGCTCGCTTAACCGACAGGGCGGAACAGATACGCAGTATTTT.

The V call is TRBV7-8, the J call TRBJ1-1; no clear D gene. This CDR3 comprises 15 residues. Germline assignment: CDR1 SGHVS and CDR2 FQNEAQ. V lost 1 base, J lost 1 base, and 10 bases lay in between. CDR3: CASSLVLVANTEAFF. CDR3 nucleotides: TGTGCCAGCAGCTTAGTACTAGTGGCGAACACTGAAGCTTTCTTT.

The chain combines TRBV6-5 with TRBJ2-5, with D maybe TRBD2 (6 bases). Germline CDR1 is MNHEY and CDR2 is SVGAGI. This CDR3 comprises 14 residues. V was clipped by 4 bases and J by 5 bases, with 14 bases between them. The CDR3: CASSSHGTWETQYF. In nucleotides, the CDR3 is TGTGCCAGCAGTTCGCACGGGACTTGGGAGACCCAGTACTTC.

V usage is TRBV2 and J usage is TRBJ2-3; 11 positions agree with TRBD2. Germline CDR1 reads SNHLY; CDR2 reads FYNNEI. The CDR3 is 18 amino acids. Germline trimming cut 4 bases from V and 1 base from J; bases unmatched to any gene: 10. CDR3 DNA: TGTGCCAGCAGTGTACCGTCTAGCGGGGGGACCCGCACAGATACGCAGTATTTT. It codes for CASSVPSSGGTRTDTQYF.

This clone was counted a few times. The chain recombines TRBV19 with TRBJ2-2; TRBD1 agrees at 10 bases. Germline assignment: CDR1 LNHDA and CDR2 SQIVND (reference sequence). The CDR3 spans 18 residues. After removal of 3 bases from V and 2 bases from J, the junction contained 9 bases not matched to a gene. The CDR3 DNA is TGTGCCAGTAGTATGGGTCTCGGGACAGGGGCAAACACCGGGGAGCTGTTTTTT. This sequence encodes CASSMGLGTGANTGELFF.

This clone was counted a single time. The chain uses TRBV19 and TRBJ1-1; D unclear. The germline V gene encodes CDR1 LNHDA and CDR2 SQIVND (reference sequence). V dropped 1 base and J dropped 3 bases, with 9 bases sitting between them. CDR3 size: 14 residues. The CDR3 bases are TGTGCCAGTAGTATAGCTCATCAGGACACTGAAGCTTTCTTT. It specifies CASSIAHQDTEAFF.

CDR3 region: CASSPRTGGNQPQHF. CDR3 nucleotides: TGTGCCAGCAGCCCCAGGACAGGGGGCAATCAGCCCCAGCATTTT. The chain carries TRBV7-2 and TRBJ1-5, with 9 bases fitting TRBD1. From germline, CDR1 is SGHTA and CDR2 FQGNSA. Trimming took 5 bases from V and 2 from J; bases not matched to a gene: 4. This CDR3 has 15 amino acids.

The chain recombines TRBV5-5 with TRBJ2-1, with 7 bases aligning to TRBD2. Per germline, CDR1 SGHKS and CDR2 YYEKEE (reference sequence). The length of the CDR3 is 17 residues. The junction had 12 bases not matched to a gene; V was cut back by 6 bases and J by 0 bases. In nucleotides, the CDR3 is TGTGCCAGCACCAAATATAGCGGGCAAAACTCCTACAATGAGCAGTTCTTC. Translated, it gives CASTKYSGQNSYNEQFF.

In DNA form, the CDR3 reads TGTGCCAGTAAGGGGGCGGGTGAGCAGTACTTC. This translates into CASKGAGEQYF. This rearrangement joins TRBV19 to TRBJ2-7; 7 bases line up with TRBD1. V shed 7 bases and J 7 bases; nucleotides not matched to a gene: 4. The CDR3 has 11 residues. Germline V gene sequence: CDR1 LNHDA, CDR2 SQIVND (reference sequence).